These 25 T cell receptor beta chains came from one sample sequenced in a study of blood T cell repertoires in COVID-19. The assay was immunoSEQ multiplex PCR, and TCRdb's table has in-frame clones only and misses some. Here the sample spans approximately 120,000 clones, about 81% being singletons. The sample comprised peripheral blood. The receptors derive from a man between 25 and 39 years old with COVID-19, enrolled during active disease.

The rearrangement joins TRBV7-9 to TRBJ2-7; 7 bases fit TRBD1. The length of the CDR3 is 13 residues. CDR1 and CDR2 from the germline V gene are SEHNR and FQNEAQ (reference sequence). With V trimmed by 2 bases and J by 6 bases, 4 bases remained unmatched. The CDR3 protein is CASSLYTGAEQYF. The CDR3 nucleotides read TGTGCCAGCAGCTTATACACAGGGGCCGAGCAGTACTTC.

The chain links TRBV5-4 to TRBJ1-2, with TRBD1 identical over 8 bases. Trimming cost V 6 bases and J 2 bases; bases outside gene matches: 21. The CDR3 spans 19 residues. From germline, CDR1 is SGHNT and CDR2 YYREEE (reference sequence). The CDR3 DNA is TGTGCCAGCACCCCGGGGCAGGGGGCTAGGGAGGCCCTCAACTATGGCTACACCTTC. It translates to CASTPGQGAREALNYGYTF. Full variable domain (rest looked up from reference TRBV5-4 and TRBJ1-2): ETGVTQSPTHLIKTRGQQVTLRCSSQSGHNTVSWYQQALGQGPQFIFQYYREEENGRGNFPPRFSGLQFPNYSSELNVNALELDDSALYLCASTPGQGAREALNYGYTFGSGTRLTVV.

The chain carries TRBV11-2 and TRBJ2-1; 14 bases match TRBD2. V lost 4 bases to trimming and J lost 9 bases; unmatched junction nucleotides: 5. This CDR3 region has 15 residues. Germline loops: CDR1 SGHAT, CDR2 FQNNGV. In DNA, the CDR3 is TGTGCCAGCAGCTCCCGGACTAGCGGGGGGCTTGAGCAGTTCTTC. This sequence encodes CASSSRTSGGLEQFF.

This rearrangement joins TRBV21-1 to TRBJ1-5. TRBV21-1 is a listed pseudogene. The CDR3 is 13 amino acids. DNA of the CDR3: TGTGCCAGCACCAACGGGATCAATCAGCCCCAGCATTTT. Amino acids: CASTNGINQPQHF.

V gene TRBV4-2 combines with J gene TRBJ2-7; 10 nucleotides align to TRBD2. Germline V CDR1 and CDR2: LGHNA, YNFKEQ. With V trimmed by 0 bases and J by 3 bases, 11 bases remained unmatched. The CDR3 length is 18 residues. The chain's CDR3 is CASSQDSQTLAGGYEQYF. The CDR3 nucleotides are TGTGCCAGCAGCCAAGATTCCCAAACTTTAGCGGGAGGCTACGAGCAGTACTTC.

This clone was detected once. DNA of the CDR3: TGTGCCAGCAGCCAAGAACGAAGCGGGCTGACCTACAATGAGCAGTTCTTC. Residues: CASSQERSGLTYNEQFF. The chain combines TRBV4-2 with TRBJ2-1; weak D call: TRBD2 (6 bases). With 0 bases removed from V and 2 bases from J, the gap between germline ends came to 14 bases. The germline gives CDR1 LGHNA, CDR2 YNFKEQ. CDR3 size: 17 residues.

In this sample, this clone turned up once. This chain joins TRBV18 and TRBJ2-1; the match to TRBD1 covers 8 bases. The V and J ends lost 3 bases and 2 bases, in that order; junction bases with no gene match: 6. This CDR3 is built from 16 residues. The germline V gene has CDR1 KGHSH and CDR2 LQKENI. CDR3 loop: CASSPGQDRAYNEQFF. The CDR3 DNA reads TGTGCCAGCTCACCGGGTCAGGACAGGGCCTACAATGAGCAGTTCTTC.

This clone was found a few times. The chain links TRBV12-3 or TRBV12-4 to TRBJ1-6; D call uncertain. The ends were cut back, 1 base at V and 12 bases at J, with 10 bases in the middle. The CDR3 sequence is 13 residues long. CDR3 sequence: CASSLGARKPLHF. For the CDR3, the DNA is TGTGCCAGCAGTTTAGGGGCCCGTAAACCCCTCCACTTT.

This clone was counted a few times. This chain connects TRBV12-5 to TRBJ2-3; no clear D. In germline, CDR1 is LGHNT, CDR2 FRNRAP. The germline V and J ends were trimmed by 6 bases and 1 base, with 5 bases remaining between them. The CDR3 loop spans 12 amino acids. The DNA of the CDR3 is TGTGCTAGTGGCCCAGGCACAGATACGCAGTATTTT. It yields the protein CASGPGTDTQYF.

The chain combines TRBV6-1 with TRBJ1-5; D not resolved. The CDR3 is 12 amino acids. Trimming removed 0 bases at V and 15 bases at J, with 12 bases between. Germline loops: CDR1 MNHNS, CDR2 SASEGT. CDR3 region: CASSEALGVRHF. DNA of the CDR3: TGTGCCAGCAGTGAAGCGCTCGGGGTTAGGCATTTT.

V and J are TRBV6-1 and TRBJ1-6; 10 bases fit TRBD1. Germline V gene sequence: CDR1 MNHNS, CDR2 SASEGT. This CDR3 is built from 17 residues. V shed 6 bases and J 5 bases; nucleotides not matched to a gene: 10. The CDR3 region has the DNA TGTGCCAGCAGCGAACCGGGACAGGGGTTCAATAATTCACCCCTCCACTTT. Translating gives CASSEPGQGFNNSPLHF.

The chain employs TRBV7-2 and TRBJ2-1, with TRBD2 as a possible D gene (5 bases). The CDR3 loop spans 13 amino acids. Germline V gene lookup returns CDR1 SGHTA and CDR2 FQGNSA. V gave up 5 bases and J gave up 7 bases, with 12 bases separating them. CDR3 in amino acids: CASSITRDNEQFF. The CDR3 DNA reads TGTGCCAGCAGCATAACTAGAGATAATGAGCAGTTCTTC.

The chain links TRBV30 to TRBJ2-2; D might be TRBD1 (6 bases). The CDR3 length is 15 residues. V lost 0 bases to trimming and J lost 6 bases, with 14 bases between them. Germline CDR1 and CDR2: GTSNPN and SVGIG (reference sequence). CDR3 in DNA: TGTGCCTGGAGTGTGACAGGCCCTTCCTCCGGGGAGCTGTTTTTT. Protein product: CAWSVTGPSSGELFF. Based on the CDR3 plus reference TRBV30 and TRBJ2-2, the full variable domain is SQTIHQWPATLVQPVGSPLSLECTVEGTSNPNLYWYRQAAGRGLQLLFYSVGIGQISSEVPQNLSASRPQDRQFILSSKKLLLSDSGFYLCAWSVTGPSSGELFFGEGSRLTVL.

The chain couples TRBV18 to TRBJ2-7; possible D gene TRBD2, 5 bases. Between the trimmed V and J ends, which lost 3 bases and 0 bases, there was a span of 6 bases. The length of the CDR3 is 13 residues. CDR1 is KGHSH and CDR2 is LQKENI in the germline V gene. The DNA of the CDR3 is TGTGCCAGCTCACCTACTAGCTCCTACGAGCAGTACTTC. It codes for CASSPTSSYEQYF.

The chain carries TRBV30 and TRBJ1-4; D is undetermined. Trimming cost V 2 bases and J 3 bases, with 10 bases left between them. Germline V gene sequence: CDR1 GTSNPN, CDR2 SVGIG (reference sequence). This CDR3 region has 14 residues. Here the CDR3 DNA reads TGTGCCTGGAGTATAAGCGGGTCTAATGAAAAACTGTTTTTT. Protein product: CAWSISGSNEKLFF.

This clone was detected only a few times. V is TRBV11-3 and J is TRBJ2-3, with TRBD2 matching over 9 bases. V dropped 1 base and J dropped 3; count of bases not matched to a gene: 2. The CDR3 extends over 15 amino acids. The V gene's germline CDR1 is SGHNT and CDR2 YENEEA. The CDR3 sequence is CASSLGLADTDTQYF. The CDR3 nucleotides are TGTGCCAGCAGCTTAGGACTAGCGGATACAGATACGCAGTATTTT.

V is TRBV11-3 and J is TRBJ2-3; 8 positions match TRBD2. Germline loops: CDR1 SGHNT, CDR2 YENEEA. The CDR3 consists of 15 residues. Trimming at V came to 1 base and at J to 0 bases, leaving 0 bases not matched to a gene. DNA of the CDR3: TGTGCCAGCAGCTTAGGCGGGGGGAGCACAGATACGCAGTATTTT. This translates into CASSLGGGSTDTQYF.

The rearrangement links TRBV7-9 to TRBJ2-7; 9 bases line up with TRBD2. The V and J ends lost 5 bases and 5 bases, in that order; junction bases with no gene match: 10. CDR3 size: 15 residues. CDR1 and CDR2 from the germline V gene are SEHNR and FQNEAQ (reference sequence). The CDR3 region has the DNA TGTGCCAGCAGCCCCCCGGGATTAGCGGGGGACGAGCAGTACTTC. Translated, it gives CASSPPGLAGDEQYF.

The J gene is TRBJ2-1, the V gene TRBV5-4; 7 bases fit TRBD2. This CDR3 comprises 15 residues. Germline values: CDR1 SGHNT, CDR2 YYREEE (reference sequence). Unmatched junction bases numbered 10, after V lost 5 bases and J lost 5 bases. CDR3 sequence reads: CASRVSSLANNEQFF. The CDR3 nucleotides are TGTGCCAGCAGGGTGAGCTCACTAGCGAACAATGAGCAGTTCTTC.

The chain employs TRBV27 and TRBJ1-5, with D unclear. The CDR3 has 14 amino acids. Germline CDR1 and CDR2: MNHEY and SMNVEV (reference sequence). Deletions cut 4 bases from V and 0 bases from J, with 7 bases between. As DNA, the CDR3 is TGTGCCAGCAGTTCCTTAAATAGCAATCAGCCCCAGCATTTT. It is translated as CASSSLNSNQPQHF.

This rearrangement joins TRBV6-5 to TRBJ2-2; D may be TRBD1 (6 bases). CDR3 length: 15 amino acids. Germline values: CDR1 MNHEY, CDR2 SVGAGI. V shed 6 bases and J shed 2 bases, with 13 bases lying between them. CDR3 residues: CASRGLTGNTGELFF. CDR3 DNA sequence: TGTGCCAGCAGGGGCCTGACAGGCAACACCGGGGAGCTGTTTTTT.

The chain combines TRBV10-2 with TRBJ2-1, with 10 bases identical to TRBD2. Germline CDR1 is WSHSY and CDR2 is SAAADI. This CDR3 contains 15 residues. The V gene end was trimmed by 6 bases and the J gene end by 4 bases; junction bases not matched to a gene: 6. As DNA, the CDR3 is TGCGCCAGCAGGGTGGGGACTAGCGAGTACAATGAGCAGTTCTTC. Translation: CASRVGTSEYNEQFF.

This clone was observed a single time. V usage is TRBV19 and J usage is TRBJ1-4; 9 bases agree with TRBD1. This CDR3 has 15 residues. J gave up 4 bases and V 5 bases, and 5 bases lay outside the gene matches. Germline V lookup: CDR1 LNHDA, CDR2 SQIVND (reference sequence). CDR3 amino acids: CASSPTDRGNEKLFF. The CDR3 nucleotides are TGTGCCAGTAGTCCAACGGACAGGGGTAATGAAAAACTGTTTTTT.

In this sample, this clone turned up a few times. The rearrangement uses TRBV27 and TRBJ2-2; 7 bases line up with TRBD1. Germline V CDR1 and CDR2: MNHEY, SMNVEV (reference sequence). V was pared by 3 bases and J by 4 bases, with 8 bases of the junction left unmatched. The CDR3 has 16 amino acids. The CDR3 DNA is TGTGCCAGCAGTTTTTTAAGGGGGCAGGGCACCGGGGAGCTGTTTTTT. Its translation: CASSFLRGQGTGELFF.

CDR3 sequence (DNA): TGTGCCACCAGCATGGGGACAGGGGGCATGTTAGGCCAAGAGACCCAGTACTTC. It yields the protein CATSMGTGGMLGQETQYF. The chain couples TRBV15 to TRBJ2-5; 12 nucleotides align to TRBD1. The CDR3 runs to 18 residues. The germline V gene has CDR1 LNHNV and CDR2 YYDKDF (reference sequence). V lost 4 bases, J lost 1 base, and 10 bases stayed unmatched.